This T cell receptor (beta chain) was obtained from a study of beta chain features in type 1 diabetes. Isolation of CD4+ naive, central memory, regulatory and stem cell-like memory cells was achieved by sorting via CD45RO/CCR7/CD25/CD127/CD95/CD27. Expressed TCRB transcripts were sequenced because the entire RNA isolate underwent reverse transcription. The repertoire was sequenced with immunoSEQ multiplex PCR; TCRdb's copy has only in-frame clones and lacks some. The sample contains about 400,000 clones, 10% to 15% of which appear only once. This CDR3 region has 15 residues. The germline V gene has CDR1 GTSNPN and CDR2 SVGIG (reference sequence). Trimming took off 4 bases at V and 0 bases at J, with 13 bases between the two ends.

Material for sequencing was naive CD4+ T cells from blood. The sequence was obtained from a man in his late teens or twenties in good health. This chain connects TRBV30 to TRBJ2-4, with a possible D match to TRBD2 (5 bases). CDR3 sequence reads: CAWNRRALAKNIQYF. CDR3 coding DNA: TGTGCCTGGAATAGGCGGGCACTAGCCAAAAACATTCAGTACTTC.